This TCR beta chain was observed in a study of OX40 agonist ivuxolimab in advanced cancers. Study-level findings and limits: Among the least clonally expanded were partial responders at 0.1-3.0 mg/kg. The study observed clonal expansion of CD4+ and CD8+ blood T cells by week 6 at 0.1 to 3.0 mg/kg.

The sampling schedule covered blood at baseline, cycle 4 day 1, and cycle 7 day 1. V lost 1 base to trimming and J lost 3 bases, with 6 bases between them. The germline gives CDR1 KGHSH, CDR2 LQKENI. The CDR3 sequence is 14 residues long. Data came from immunoSEQ multiplex PCR; TCRdb stores just in-frame clones and leaves some out. The repertoire has roughly 92,000 clones, roughly 90% of them found once; the top ten carry around 3.4%. A word on this clone: Its antigen is not known.

The starting material was CD4+ or CD8+ T cells sorted from blood, obtained in a trial of the OX40 agonist ivuxolimab. The chain recombines TRBV18 with TRBJ2-2; possibly TRBD1 or TRBD2 for D (5 bases each). The receptor was derived from an adult with an advanced solid tumor such as melanoma, head and neck, liver or kidney cancer. The CDR3 protein is CASSPRDHTGELFF. The CDR3 DNA follows: TGTGCCAGCTCACCACGGGACCACACCGGGGAGCTGTTTTTT. Full variable domain (rest looked up from reference TRBV18 and TRBJ2-2): NAGVMQNPRHLVRRRGQEARLRCSPMKGHSHVYWYRQLPEEGLKFMVYLQKENIIDESGMPKERFSAEFPKEGPSILRIQQVVRGDSAAYFCASSPRDHTGELFFGEGSRLTVL.